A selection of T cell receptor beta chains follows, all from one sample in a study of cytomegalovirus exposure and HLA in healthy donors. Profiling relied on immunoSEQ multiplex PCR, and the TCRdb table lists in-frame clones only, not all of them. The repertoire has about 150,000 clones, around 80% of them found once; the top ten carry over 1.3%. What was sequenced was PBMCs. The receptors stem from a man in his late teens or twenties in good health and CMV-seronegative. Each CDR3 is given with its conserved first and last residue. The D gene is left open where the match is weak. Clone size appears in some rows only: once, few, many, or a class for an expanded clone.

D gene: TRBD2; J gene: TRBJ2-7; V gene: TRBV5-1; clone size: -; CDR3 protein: CASSLWGGVGEQYF; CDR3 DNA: TGCGCCAGCAGCTTGTGGGGGGGGGTCGGGGAGCAGTACTTC
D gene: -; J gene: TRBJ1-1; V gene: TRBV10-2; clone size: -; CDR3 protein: CASSVGGSTEAFF; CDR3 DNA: TGCGCCAGCAGTGTAGGCGGAAGCACTGAAGCTTTCTTT
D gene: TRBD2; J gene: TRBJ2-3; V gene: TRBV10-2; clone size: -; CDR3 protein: CASRKREVGDTQYF; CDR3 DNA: TGCGCCAGCAGAAAGCGGGAGGTGGGAGATACGCAGTATTTT
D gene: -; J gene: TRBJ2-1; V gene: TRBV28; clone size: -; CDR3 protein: CASSLLASGPYNEQFF; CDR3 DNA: TGTGCCAGCAGTTTATTAGCGAGTGGCCCCTACAATGAGCAGTTCTTC
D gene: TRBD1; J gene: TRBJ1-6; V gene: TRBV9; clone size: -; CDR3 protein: CASSVGWDSTDNSPLHF; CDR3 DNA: TGTGCCAGCAGCGTAGGTTGGGACAGCACAGATAATTCACCCCTCCACTTT
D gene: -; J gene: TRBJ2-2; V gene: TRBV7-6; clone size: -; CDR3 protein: CASSLDQTGELFF; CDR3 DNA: TGTGCCAGCAGCTTAGACCAGACCGGGGAGCTGTTTTTT
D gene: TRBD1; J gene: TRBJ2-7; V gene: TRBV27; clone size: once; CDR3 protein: CASSRTGREQYF; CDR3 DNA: TGTGCCAGCAGTCGGACAGGGCGGGAGCAGTACTTC
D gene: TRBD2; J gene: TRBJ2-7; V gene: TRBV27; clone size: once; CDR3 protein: CASSSRESGEQYF; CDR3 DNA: TGTGCCAGCAGTTCGCGGGAGTCGGGGGAGCAGTACTTC
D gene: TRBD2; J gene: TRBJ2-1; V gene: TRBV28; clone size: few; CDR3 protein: CASSEGTSGRNEQFF; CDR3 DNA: TGTGCCAGCAGTGAGGGGACTAGCGGGAGGAATGAGCAGTTCTTC
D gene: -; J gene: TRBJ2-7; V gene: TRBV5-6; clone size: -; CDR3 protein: CASSLYNEQYF; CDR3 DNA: TGTGCCAGCAGCTTGTACAACGAGCAGTACTTC
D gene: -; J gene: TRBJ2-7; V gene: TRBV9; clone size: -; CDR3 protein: CASTPGGAATYEQYF; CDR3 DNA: TGTGCCAGCACTCCGGGGGGCGCCGCCACTTACGAGCAGTACTTC
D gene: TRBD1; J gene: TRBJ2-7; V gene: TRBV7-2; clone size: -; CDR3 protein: CASSLGTGFSYEQYF; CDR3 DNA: TGTGCCAGCAGCTTAGGGACAGGGTTCTCCTACGAGCAGTACTTC
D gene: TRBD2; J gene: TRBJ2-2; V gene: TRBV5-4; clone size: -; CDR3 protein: CASSFGGGWTGELFF; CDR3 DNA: TGTGCCAGCAGCTTCGGGGGAGGGTGGACCGGGGAGCTGTTTTTT
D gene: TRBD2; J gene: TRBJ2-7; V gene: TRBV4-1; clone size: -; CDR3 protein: CASSQGTSGYEQYF; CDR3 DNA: TGCGCCAGCAGCCAAGGGACTAGCGGCTACGAGCAGTACTTC
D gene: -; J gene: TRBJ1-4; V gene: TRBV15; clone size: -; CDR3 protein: CATSRGQTNEKLFF; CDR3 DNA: TGTGCCACCAGCAGAGGACAGACTAATGAAAAACTGTTTTTT
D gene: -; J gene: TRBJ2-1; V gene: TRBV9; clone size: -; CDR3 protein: CASSVDLTGASYNEQFF; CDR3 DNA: TGTGCCAGCAGCGTAGATCTCACTGGGGCCTCCTACAATGAGCAGTTCTTC
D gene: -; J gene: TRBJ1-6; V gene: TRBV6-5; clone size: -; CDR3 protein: CASTGNTNSPLHF; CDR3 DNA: TGTGCCAGCACAGGGAACACAAATTCACCCCTCCACTTT
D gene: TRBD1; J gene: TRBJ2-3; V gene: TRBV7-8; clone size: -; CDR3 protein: CASSTMTGDTQYF; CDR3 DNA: TGTGCCAGCAGCACCATGACAGGGGATACGCAGTATTTT
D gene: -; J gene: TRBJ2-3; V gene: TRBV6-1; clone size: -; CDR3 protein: CASSLAPTDTQYF; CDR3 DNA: TGTGCCAGCAGCCTAGCGCCCACAGATACGCAGTATTTT
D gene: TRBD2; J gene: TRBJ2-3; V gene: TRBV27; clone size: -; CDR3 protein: CASSKEGLAGGDTQYF; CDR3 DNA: TGTGCCAGCAGCAAGGAGGGACTAGCGGGGGGGGATACGCAGTATTTT
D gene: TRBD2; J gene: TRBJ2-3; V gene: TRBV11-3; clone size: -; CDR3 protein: CASGHGAGEADTQYF; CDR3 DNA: TGTGCCAGCGGACACGGAGCGGGAGAGGCAGATACGCAGTATTTT
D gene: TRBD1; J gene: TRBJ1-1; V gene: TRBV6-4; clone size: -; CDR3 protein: CASRQGAEAFF; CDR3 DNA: TGTGCCAGCAGGCAGGGGGCTGAAGCTTTCTTT
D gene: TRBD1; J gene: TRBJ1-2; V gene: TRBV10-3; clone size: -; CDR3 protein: CAISESRDSTYGYTF; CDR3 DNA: TGTGCCATCAGTGAGTCGAGGGACAGCACCTATGGCTACACCTTC
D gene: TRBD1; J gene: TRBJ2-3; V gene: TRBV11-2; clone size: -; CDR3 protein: CASSLGGAGGEDTQYF; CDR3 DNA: TGTGCCAGCAGCTTAGGCGGGGCAGGGGGCGAAGATACGCAGTATTTT
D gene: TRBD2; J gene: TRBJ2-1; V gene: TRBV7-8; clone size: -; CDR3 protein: CASSLSVAGDDNEQFF; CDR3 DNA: TGTGCCAGCAGCCTCTCCGTAGCGGGAGATGACAATGAGCAGTTCTTC
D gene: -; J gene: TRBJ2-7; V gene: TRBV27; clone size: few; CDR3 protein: CASSTQFAGRKNEQYF; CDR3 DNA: TGTGCCAGCAGTACACAGTTTGCGGGCCGAAAGAACGAGCAGTACTTC
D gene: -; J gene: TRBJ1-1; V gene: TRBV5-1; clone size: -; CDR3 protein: CASSSGFDFMGDTEAFF; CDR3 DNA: TGCGCCAGCAGCTCAGGGTTCGATTTTATGGGTGACACTGAAGCTTTCTTT
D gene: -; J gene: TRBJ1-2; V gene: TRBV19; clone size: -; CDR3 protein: CASWGGRSRSSFTNYGYTF; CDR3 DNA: TGTGCCAGTTGGGGGGGAAGGAGCCGCTCTTCCTTCACTAACTATGGCTACACCTTC
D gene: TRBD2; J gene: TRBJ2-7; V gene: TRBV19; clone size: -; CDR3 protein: CASNGGRSSYEQYF; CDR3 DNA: TGTGCCAGTAATGGCGGGAGGAGCTCCTACGAGCAGTACTTC
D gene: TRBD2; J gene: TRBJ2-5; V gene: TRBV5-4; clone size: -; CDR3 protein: CASSFAGGPLETQYF; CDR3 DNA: TGTGCCAGCAGCTTCGCGGGAGGGCCGTTGGAGACCCAGTACTTC
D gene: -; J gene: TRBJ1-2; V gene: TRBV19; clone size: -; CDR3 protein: CASEGDYGYTF; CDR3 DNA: TGTGCCAGTGAGGGGGACTATGGCTACACCTTC
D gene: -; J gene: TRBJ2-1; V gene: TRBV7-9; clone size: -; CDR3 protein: CASSPPGSRGGSYNEQFF; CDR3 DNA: TGTGCCAGCAGCCCCCCAGGGTCCCGTGGTGGCTCCTACAATGAGCAGTTCTTC
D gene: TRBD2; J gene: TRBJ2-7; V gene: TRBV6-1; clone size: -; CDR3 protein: CASSAQGSSGRGDEQYF; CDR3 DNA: TGTGCCAGCAGTGCTCAGGGTTCTAGCGGGAGAGGCGACGAGCAGTACTTC
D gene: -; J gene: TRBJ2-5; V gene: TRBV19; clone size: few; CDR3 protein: CASSRSGPQETQYF; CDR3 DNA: TGTGCCAGTAGTAGGAGCGGCCCCCAAGAGACCCAGTACTTC
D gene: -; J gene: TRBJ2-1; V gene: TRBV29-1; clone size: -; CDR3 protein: CSVEGPGQGGNEQFF; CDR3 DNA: TGCAGCGTTGAAGGTCCGGGGCAGGGAGGCAATGAGCAGTTCTTC
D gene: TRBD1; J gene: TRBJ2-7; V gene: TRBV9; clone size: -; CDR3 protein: CASALGTGSYEQYF; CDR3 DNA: TGTGCCAGCGCTCTGGGGACAGGGAGCTACGAGCAGTACTTC